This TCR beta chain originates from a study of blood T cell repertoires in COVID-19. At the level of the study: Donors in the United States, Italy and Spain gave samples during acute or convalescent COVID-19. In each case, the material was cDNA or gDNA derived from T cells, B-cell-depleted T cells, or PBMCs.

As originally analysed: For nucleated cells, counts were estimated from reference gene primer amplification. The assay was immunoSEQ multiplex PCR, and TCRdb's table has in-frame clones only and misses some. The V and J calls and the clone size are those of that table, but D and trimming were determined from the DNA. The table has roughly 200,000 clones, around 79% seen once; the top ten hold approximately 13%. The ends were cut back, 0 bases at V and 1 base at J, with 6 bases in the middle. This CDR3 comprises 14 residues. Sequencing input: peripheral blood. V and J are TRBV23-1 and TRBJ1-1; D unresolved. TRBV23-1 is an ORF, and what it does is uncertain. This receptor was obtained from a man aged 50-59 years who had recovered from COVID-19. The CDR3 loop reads CASSQSPGNTEAFF. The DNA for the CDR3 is TGCGCCAGCAGTCAATCTCCAGGGAACACTGAAGCTTTCTTT.